This is a list of T cell receptor beta chains from one sample in a study of T cell repertoires in cytomegalovirus infection. TCRdb independently ran MiXCR on the reads; one entry per CDR3 protein. This table holds approximately 500,000 distinct CDR3 sequences, 15% to 20% found once. Sequencing used CD8+ T cells from PBMCs. The receptors were gathered from a human donor in good health (CMV status not recorded). Some clones in this sample may be carry-over from other donors' samples. CDR3s include the opening cysteine and the closing phenylalanine or tryptophan. A D gene is named only where the DNA matches it firmly. Size tells how often a clone was seen (once, few, many) or the class of an expanded clone, and some rows leave it out.

CDR3 length	V gene	D gene	J gene	clone size	CDR3 DNA	CDR3 protein
16	TRBV27	-	TRBJ2-2	once	TGTGCCAGCAGTTTAGCGGGGGCCCCGAAGGGCGGGGAGCTGTTTTTT	CASSLAGAPKGGELFF
16	TRBV12-3/TRBV12-4	TRBD2	TRBJ2-1	-	TGTGCCAGCAGTTCGGGACTAGCGGGACTCAAGAATGAGCAGTTCTTC	CASSSGLAGLKNEQFF
17	TRBV6-1	-	TRBJ1-2	many	TGTGCCAGCAGTTATTACGTCGGGCGAGACAGCCACTATGGCTACACCTTC	CASSYYVGRDSHYGYTF
14	TRBV28	TRBD1	TRBJ2-7	-	TGTGCCAGCAGTAATGGACAGGGGAACTACGAGCAGTACTTC	CASSNGQGNYEQYF
13	TRBV7-9	TRBD1	TRBJ1-1	many	TGTGCCAGCAGCCATCCCGCCGACAGGGGAACTTTCTTT	CASSHPADRGTFF
16	TRBV6-1	-	TRBJ2-7	many	TGTGCCAGCAGTGCCCCGGGCCAGAGAAAACTCTACGAGCAGTACTTC	CASSAPGQRKLYEQYF
15	TRBV4-1	TRBD1	TRBJ2-5	-	TGCGCCAGCAGCCAAGATCGGGACAGTCAAGAGACCCAGTACTTC	CASSQDRDSQETQYF
17	TRBV6-1	-	TRBJ1-1	many	TGTGCCAGCAGTTCCCCCGGGGGCTCCGGGAGGAGTACTGAAGCTTTCTTT	CASSSPGGSGRSTEAFF
18	TRBV6-9	TRBD2	TRBJ2-1	-	TGTGCCAGCAGCCATACTAGCGGGAGGGCCTATGGTCACAATGAGCAGTTCTTC	CASSHTSGRAYGHNEQFF
10	TRBV2	-	TRBJ2-7	-	TGTGCCAGCACCCCCTACGAGCAGTACTTC	CASTPYEQYF
15	TRBV7-9	-	TRBJ2-1	many	TGTGCCAGCAGCTTAGTGCGTACTGTCTACAATGAGCAGTTCTTC	CASSLVRTVYNEQFF
15	TRBV5-1	TRBD1	TRBJ2-1	-	TGCGCCAGCAGCTTGAGGTGGGGACAGGGGACTGAGCAGTTCTTC	CASSLRWGQGTEQFF
14	TRBV12-3/TRBV12-4	-	TRBJ2-2	-	TGTGCAAGCAGTTTTAGCTGTAACACCGGGGAGCTGTTTTTT	CASSFSCNTGELFF
15	TRBV12-3/TRBV12-4	-	TRBJ2-7	many	TGTGCCAGCAGTTTAGCTATAGGGGCCGCCTACGAGCAGTACTTC	CASSLAIGAAYEQYF
15	TRBV6-4	TRBD2	TRBJ2-1	few	TGTGCCAGCAGGCCATTAGCGGGCTCCTACAATGAGCAGTTCTTC	CASRPLAGSYNEQFF
18	TRBV3-1	TRBD2	TRBJ2-5	-	TGTGCCAGCAGCCAAGATCTTGGGGCTAGCGGGTCACAAGAGACCCAGTACTTC	CASSQDLGASGSQETQYF
13	TRBV7-6	-	TRBJ1-5	many	TGTGCCAGCAGCTTAGCCGAGCGGAAGCCCCAGCATTTT	CASSLAERKPQHF